This T cell receptor beta chain was sequenced for a study of T cell clonotyping in hematopoietic cell transplantation. Overall study results and limits: Graft donor and pretransplant recipient Inverse Simpson Index values predicted broader posttransplant TCR diversity. No sorting was done, leaving CD4 and CD8 contributions mixed. Recipient TCR diversity dropped after transplant; expanded clonotypes rose from day 30 to 180.

Concerning this clone: Its antigen is unidentified.

TCRdb's table, derived via immunoSEQ multiplex PCR, lists solely in-frame clones and lacks some. The sample lists roughly 10,000 clones, 75% to 90% occurring once. Samples: about 28 days before transplant, then days 30, 100 and 180 after. The sequences come from PBMCs, collected 180 days after allogeneic stem cell transplant. This receptor was taken from a male patient aged 60-70 years who had an allogeneic stem cell transplant from an unrelated donor, so the T cells may come from the graft donor. Some clones in this sample may be carry-over from other donors' samples.

The CDR3 sequence: CASSLDPSSYEQYF. The CDR3 coding sequence is TGCGCCAGCAGCTTGGACCCGTCCTCCTACGAGCAGTACTTC. The J gene is TRBJ2-7, the V gene TRBV5-1; D remains ambiguous. CDR3 length equals 14 residues. In germline, CDR1 is SGHRS, CDR2 YFSETQ. Trimming took off 0 bases at V and 0 bases at J, with 7 bases between the two ends.